This T cell receptor beta chain was observed in a study of post-analysis software for immune sequencing data. Study in general: The disease courses covered relapsing-remitting, secondary progressive and progressive-relapsing multiple sclerosis. Study-level results: With F measure, samples from one preparation batch clustered together strongly. Significantly lower normalized Chao1 diversity was found in patients with multiple sclerosis relative to controls. About five TRBV segments occurring more often in patients than controls included TRBV5-6, TRBV5-1 and TRBV20-1.

This clonotype was seen only once. Its antigen is currently unknown. Germline CDR1 reads SGHRS; CDR2 reads YFSETQ. The CDR3 has 15 residues. V lost 4 bases, J lost 11 bases, and 16 bases stayed unmatched. Unique molecular identifiers featured in each of the TCR beta cDNA libraries. The source material, roughly 0.9 to 11 million T cells, gave rise to roughly 500,000 cDNA molecules. One entry per CDR3 protein results from TCRdb running MiXCR on the PCR reads. The profile shows 250,000 to 300,000 distinct CDR3 sequences, 30% to 45% of them singletons. The receptor was derived from a girl under 18 with multiple sclerosis. Input material: blood. This rearrangement joins TRBV5-1 to TRBJ2-5; TRBD1 matches at 8 bases. The CDR3 DNA sequence: TGCGCCAGCAGCCATACAGGGGGTGATGTGAATGAGCAGTACTTC. It specifies CASSHTGGDVNEQYF. Using reference TRBV5-1 and TRBJ2-5 for the parts outside the CDR3, the full variable domain is KAGVTQTPRYLIKTRGQQVTLSCSPISGHRSVSWYQQTPGQGLQFLFEYFSETQRNKGNFPGRFSGRQFSNSRSEMNVSTLELGDSALYLCASSHTGGDVNEQYFGPGTRLLVL.